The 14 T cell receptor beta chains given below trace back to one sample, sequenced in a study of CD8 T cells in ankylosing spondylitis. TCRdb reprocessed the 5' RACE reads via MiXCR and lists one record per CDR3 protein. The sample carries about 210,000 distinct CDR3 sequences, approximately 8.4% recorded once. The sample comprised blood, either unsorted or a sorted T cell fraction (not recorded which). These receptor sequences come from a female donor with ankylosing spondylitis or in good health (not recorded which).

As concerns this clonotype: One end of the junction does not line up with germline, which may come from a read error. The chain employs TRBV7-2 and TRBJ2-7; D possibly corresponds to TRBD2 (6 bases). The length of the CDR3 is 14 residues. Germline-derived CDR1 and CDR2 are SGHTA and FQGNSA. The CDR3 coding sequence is TGTGCCAGCAGCCTTGGAGGGGCCTCCTACGCGCAGTACTTC. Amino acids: CASSLGGASYAQYF.

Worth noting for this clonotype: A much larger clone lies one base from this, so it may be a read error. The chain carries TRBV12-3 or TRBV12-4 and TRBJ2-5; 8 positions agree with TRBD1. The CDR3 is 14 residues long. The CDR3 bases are TGTACCAGCAGTATAGCAGGGGGCGAAGAGACCCAGTACTTC. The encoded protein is CTSSIAGGEETQYF.

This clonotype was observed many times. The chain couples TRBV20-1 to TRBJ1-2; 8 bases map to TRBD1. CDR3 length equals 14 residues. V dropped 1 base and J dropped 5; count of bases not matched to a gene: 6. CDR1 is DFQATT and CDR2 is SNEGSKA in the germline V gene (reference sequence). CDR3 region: CSARGGDRHYGYTF. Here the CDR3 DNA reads TGCAGTGCTAGAGGGGGGGACAGGCATTATGGCTACACCTTC.

The CDR3: CASSQGEVGGNEQFF. The CDR3 DNA sequence: TGTGCCAGCAGCCAAGGAGAGGTCGGGGGAAATGAGCAGTTCTTC. The chain employs TRBV4-2 and TRBJ2-1; a possible D gene is TRBD2 (6 bases). The CDR3 loop spans 15 amino acids. V was trimmed by 1 base and J by 7 bases, leaving 14 bases between them. Germline lookup yields CDR1 LGHNA and CDR2 YNFKEQ.

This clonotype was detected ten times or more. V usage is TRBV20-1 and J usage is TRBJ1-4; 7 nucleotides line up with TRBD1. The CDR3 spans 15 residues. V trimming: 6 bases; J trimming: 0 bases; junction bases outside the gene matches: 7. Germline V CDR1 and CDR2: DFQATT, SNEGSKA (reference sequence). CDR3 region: CSATGAGATNEKLFF. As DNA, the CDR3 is TGCAGTGCCACAGGGGCGGGAGCAACTAATGAAAAACTGTTTTTT.

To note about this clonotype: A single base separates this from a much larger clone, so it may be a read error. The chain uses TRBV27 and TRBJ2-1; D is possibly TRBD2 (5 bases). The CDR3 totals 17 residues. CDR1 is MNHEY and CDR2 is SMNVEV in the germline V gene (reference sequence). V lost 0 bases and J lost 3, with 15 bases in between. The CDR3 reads CASSLSGSSVGYNEQFF. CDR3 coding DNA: TGTGCCAGCAGTTTATCGGGGAGCAGCGTAGGCTACAATGAGCAGTTCTTC.

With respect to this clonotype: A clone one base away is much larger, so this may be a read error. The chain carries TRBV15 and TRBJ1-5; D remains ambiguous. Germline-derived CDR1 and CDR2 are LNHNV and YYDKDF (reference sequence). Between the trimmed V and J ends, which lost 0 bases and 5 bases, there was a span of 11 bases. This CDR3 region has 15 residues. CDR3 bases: TGTGCCACCAGCAGAGATTGGGGAATATATCAGCCCCAGCATTTT. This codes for CATSRDWGIYQPQHF. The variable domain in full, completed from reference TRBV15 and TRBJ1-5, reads DAMVIQNPRYQVTQFGKPVTLSCSQTLNHNVMYWYQQKSSQAPKLLFHYYDKDFNNEADTPDNFQSRRPNTSFCFLDIRSPGLGDTAMYLCATSRDWGIYQPQHFGDGTRLSIL.

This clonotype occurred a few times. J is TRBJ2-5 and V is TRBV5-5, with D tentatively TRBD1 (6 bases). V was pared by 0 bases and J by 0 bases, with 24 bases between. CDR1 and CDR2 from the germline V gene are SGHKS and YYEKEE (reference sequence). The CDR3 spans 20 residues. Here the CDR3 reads CASSLVFRGGAGSYQETQYF. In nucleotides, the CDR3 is TGTGCCAGCAGCTTGGTTTTCAGGGGTGGGGCAGGGTCGTACCAAGAGACCCAGTACTTC.

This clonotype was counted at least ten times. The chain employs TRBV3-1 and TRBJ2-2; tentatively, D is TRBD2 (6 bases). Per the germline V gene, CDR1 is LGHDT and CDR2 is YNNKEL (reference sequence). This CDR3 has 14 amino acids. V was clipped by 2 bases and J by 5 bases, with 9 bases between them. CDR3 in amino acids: CASSQLARTGELFF. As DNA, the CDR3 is TGTGCCAGCAGCCAACTAGCGCGTACCGGGGAGCTGTTTTTT.

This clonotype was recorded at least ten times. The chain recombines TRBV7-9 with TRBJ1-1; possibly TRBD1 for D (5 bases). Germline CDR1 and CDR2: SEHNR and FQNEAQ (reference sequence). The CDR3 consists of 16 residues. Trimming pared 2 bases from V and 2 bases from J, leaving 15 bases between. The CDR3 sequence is CASSLSRTRINTEAFF. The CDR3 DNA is TGTGCCAGCAGCTTAAGCAGGACACGGATAAACACTGAAGCTTTCTTT.

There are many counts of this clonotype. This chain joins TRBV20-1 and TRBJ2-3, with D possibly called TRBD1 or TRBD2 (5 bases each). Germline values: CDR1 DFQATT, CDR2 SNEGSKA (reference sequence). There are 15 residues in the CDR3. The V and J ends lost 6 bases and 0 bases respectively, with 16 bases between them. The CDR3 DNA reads TGCAGTGCCCCGGGGACCCGACCCAGCACAGATACGCAGTATTTT. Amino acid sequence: CSAPGTRPSTDTQYF.

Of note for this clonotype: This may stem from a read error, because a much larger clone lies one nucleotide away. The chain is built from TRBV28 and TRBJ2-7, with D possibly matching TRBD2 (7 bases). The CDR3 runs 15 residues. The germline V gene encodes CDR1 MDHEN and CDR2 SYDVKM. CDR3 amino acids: CTSSLGGPNRNEQYF. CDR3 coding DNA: TGTACCAGCAGTTTGGGGGGGCCGAATCGAAACGAGCAGTACTTC.

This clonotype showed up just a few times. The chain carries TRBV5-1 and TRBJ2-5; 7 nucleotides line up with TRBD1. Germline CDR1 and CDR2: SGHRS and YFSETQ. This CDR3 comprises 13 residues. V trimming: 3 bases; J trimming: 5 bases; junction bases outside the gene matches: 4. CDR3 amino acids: CASSSGQAETQYF. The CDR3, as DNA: TGCGCCAGCAGCTCTGGACAGGCGGAGACCCAGTACTTC.

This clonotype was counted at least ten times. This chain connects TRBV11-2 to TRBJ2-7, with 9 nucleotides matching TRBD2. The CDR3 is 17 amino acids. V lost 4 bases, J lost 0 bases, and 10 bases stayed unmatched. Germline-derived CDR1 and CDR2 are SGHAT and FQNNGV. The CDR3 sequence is CASSSLAGSPLSYEQYF. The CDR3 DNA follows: TGTGCCAGCAGCTCACTAGCGGGTTCGCCCCTCTCCTACGAGCAGTACTTC.